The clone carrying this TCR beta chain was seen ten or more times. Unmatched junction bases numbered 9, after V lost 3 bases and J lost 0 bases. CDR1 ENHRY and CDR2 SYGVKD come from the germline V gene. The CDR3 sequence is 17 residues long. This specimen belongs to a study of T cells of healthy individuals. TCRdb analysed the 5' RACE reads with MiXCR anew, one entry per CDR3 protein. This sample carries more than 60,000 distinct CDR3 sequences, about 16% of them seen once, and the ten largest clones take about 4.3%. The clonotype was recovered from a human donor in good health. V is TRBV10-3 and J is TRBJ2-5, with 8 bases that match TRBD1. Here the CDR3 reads CAISDFGQGPNQETQYF. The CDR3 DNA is TGTGCCATCAGTGACTTCGGACAGGGTCCCAACCAAGAGACCCAGTACTTC.